These T cell receptor beta chains were read from a single sample in a study of TIL therapy for anti-PD-1-resistant metastatic lung cancer. TCRdb's table, derived via immunoSEQ multiplex PCR, lists solely in-frame clones and lacks some. The repertoire holds approximately 60,000 clones, 73% seen once, with less than 2% in the top ten. The sample here was blood, taken at baseline. The receptors derive from a person aged 25 to 85 with non-small cell lung cancer. CDR3s include the opening cysteine and the closing phenylalanine or tryptophan. Each record gives: J gene, clone size, D gene, V gene, CDR3 DNA, CDR3 protein. D genes are given only for firm matches. Clone size is stated in some rows and not others, as once, few, many or a class when expanded.

j_gene: TRBJ2-3; abundance: .; d_gene: .; v_gene: TRBV27; CDR3nt: TGTGCCAGCAGTTCACAGAGGGGTACGGATACGCAGTATTTT; CDR3aa: CASSSQRGTDTQYF
j_gene: TRBJ1-5; abundance: .; d_gene: .; v_gene: TRBV19; CDR3nt: TGTGCCAGTAGTTCTTCGACTCCGATGGCTTATCAGCCCCAGCATTTT; CDR3aa: CASSSSTPMAYQPQHF
j_gene: TRBJ2-7; abundance: .; d_gene: TRBD2; v_gene: TRBV30; CDR3nt: TGTGCCTGGAGTGCTCCGGGAGGGCCTCTCGAGCAGTACTTC; CDR3aa: CAWSAPGGPLEQYF
j_gene: TRBJ2-7; abundance: .; d_gene: .; v_gene: TRBV6-6; CDR3nt: TGTGCCAGCAGTTACCGGGACGGCTACGAGCAGTACTTC; CDR3aa: CASSYRDGYEQYF
j_gene: TRBJ1-5; abundance: .; d_gene: TRBD1; v_gene: TRBV11-3; CDR3nt: TGTGCCAGCACCTTAGGGACTCGGGACAGGGGGCTTCAGCCCCAGCATTTT; CDR3aa: CASTLGTRDRGLQPQHF
j_gene: TRBJ1-2; abundance: .; d_gene: .; v_gene: TRBV6-5; CDR3nt: TGTGCCAGCAGCAACCTAAGGGGTGAGACCTTC; CDR3aa: CASSNLRGETF
j_gene: TRBJ2-7; abundance: .; d_gene: .; v_gene: TRBV2; CDR3nt: TGTGCCAGCAGTGACCCGTCGATGTCTAGCGAGCAGTACTTC; CDR3aa: CASSDPSMSSEQYF
j_gene: TRBJ2-7; abundance: few; d_gene: TRBD2; v_gene: TRBV7-9; CDR3nt: TGTGCCAGCAGCTCTAGCGGGACCCCCTACGAGCAGTACTTC; CDR3aa: CASSSSGTPYEQYF
j_gene: TRBJ2-2; abundance: .; d_gene: .; v_gene: TRBV29-1; CDR3nt: TGCAGCGTTGGGGGGCGGGGACTACTGAACACCGGGGAGCTGTTTTTT; CDR3aa: CSVGGRGLLNTGELFF
j_gene: TRBJ2-3; abundance: few; d_gene: TRBD2; v_gene: TRBV18; CDR3nt: TGTGCCAGCTCACCAGCCATATTAGCGGGGGCAACAGATACGCAGTATTTT; CDR3aa: CASSPAILAGATDTQYF
j_gene: TRBJ2-7; abundance: .; d_gene: TRBD1; v_gene: TRBV6-6; CDR3nt: TGTGCCAGCAGTTCAGACAGGGGGGGTTACGAGCAGTACTTC; CDR3aa: CASSSDRGGYEQYF
j_gene: TRBJ1-1; abundance: .; d_gene: .; v_gene: TRBV7-9; CDR3nt: TGTGCCAGCAGCCAGGTAGTGGGCACTGAAGCTTTCTTT; CDR3aa: CASSQVVGTEAFF
j_gene: TRBJ2-7; abundance: .; d_gene: .; v_gene: TRBV4-3; CDR3nt: TGCGCCAGCAGCCTCTTTAGGGCGAGCTCCTACGAGCAGTACTTC; CDR3aa: CASSLFRASSYEQYF
j_gene: TRBJ2-2; abundance: .; d_gene: TRBD2; v_gene: TRBV11-2; CDR3nt: TGTGCCAGCAGATATACTCCTAGCGGGAACACCGGGGAGCTGTTTTTT; CDR3aa: CASRYTPSGNTGELFF
j_gene: TRBJ1-4; abundance: .; d_gene: TRBD1; v_gene: TRBV10-3; CDR3nt: TGTGCCATCAGCGATGCCGGGACAGGGGGTGAAAAACTGTTTTTT; CDR3aa: CAISDAGTGGEKLFF
j_gene: TRBJ2-7; abundance: .; d_gene: TRBD2; v_gene: TRBV5-1; CDR3nt: TGCGCCAGCAGCTCGAAACTAGCGGGGGCCTTATACGAGCAGTACTTC; CDR3aa: CASSSKLAGALYEQYF
j_gene: TRBJ2-1; abundance: .; d_gene: .; v_gene: TRBV4-2; CDR3nt: TGTGCCAGCAGCCAAGATTTAGGCTACAATGAGCAGTTCTTC; CDR3aa: CASSQDLGYNEQFF
j_gene: TRBJ1-2; abundance: .; d_gene: .; v_gene: TRBV29-1; CDR3nt: TGCAGCGGAGGAGGGGGGAAAGATTTTGGCTACACCTTC; CDR3aa: CSGGGGKDFGYTF
j_gene: TRBJ2-1; abundance: .; d_gene: .; v_gene: TRBV7-8; CDR3nt: TGTGCCAGCAGCTTATCGGGGGAATACTCCTACAATGAGCAGTTCTTC; CDR3aa: CASSLSGEYSYNEQFF
j_gene: TRBJ1-1; abundance: .; d_gene: TRBD1; v_gene: TRBV5-4; CDR3nt: TGTGCCAGCAGCAATACAGGGGGCGCGGCTTTCTTT; CDR3aa: CASSNTGGAAFF
j_gene: TRBJ1-5; abundance: .; d_gene: TRBD1; v_gene: TRBV6-5; CDR3nt: TGTGCCAGCAGTCCCCAGGGACAGCATCAGCCCCAGCATTTT; CDR3aa: CASSPQGQHQPQHF
j_gene: TRBJ1-5; abundance: .; d_gene: .; v_gene: TRBV10-3; CDR3nt: TGTGCCATCAGTGAAGGTCCCCTTGGGGTTCAGCCCCAGCATTTT; CDR3aa: CAISEGPLGVQPQHF
j_gene: TRBJ1-2; abundance: few; d_gene: TRBD1; v_gene: TRBV14; CDR3nt: TGTGCCAGCAGCCAGACAGGGCTACGATATGGCTACACCTTC; CDR3aa: CASSQTGLRYGYTF
j_gene: TRBJ1-5; abundance: many; d_gene: TRBD1; v_gene: TRBV5-8; CDR3nt: TGTGCCAGCAGCTTGATTCGACAGGGGGACCAGCCCCAGCATTTT; CDR3aa: CASSLIRQGDQPQHF
j_gene: TRBJ1-5; abundance: few; d_gene: .; v_gene: TRBV6-1; CDR3nt: TGTGCCAGCAGTGGGTGGTTCGGCGGAGGAGATAGCAATCAGCCCCAGCATTTT; CDR3aa: CASSGWFGGGDSNQPQHF
j_gene: TRBJ1-5; abundance: .; d_gene: .; v_gene: TRBV2; CDR3nt: TGTGCCAGCAGTGACAGGGGCTTACAGCCCCAGCATTTT; CDR3aa: CASSDRGLQPQHF
j_gene: TRBJ2-5; abundance: once; d_gene: .; v_gene: TRBV14; CDR3nt: TGTGCCAGCAGCCAAGTCCAGAGAGGGACCCAGTACTTC; CDR3aa: CASSQVQRGTQYF
j_gene: TRBJ1-5; abundance: .; d_gene: .; v_gene: TRBV4-1; CDR3nt: TGCGCCAGCAGCCAAGAGACGCGCAGGACGGCCAATCAGCCCCAGCATTTT; CDR3aa: CASSQETRRTANQPQHF
j_gene: TRBJ2-5; abundance: .; d_gene: TRBD1; v_gene: TRBV19; CDR3nt: TGTGCCAGTAGTACGAAACAGGGGGAAGAGACCCAGTACTTC; CDR3aa: CASSTKQGEETQYF
j_gene: TRBJ2-3; abundance: .; d_gene: TRBD2; v_gene: TRBV9; CDR3nt: TGTGCCAGCAGCCCCCGAGTAAGGCGGGGGGCGACAGATACGCAGTATTTT; CDR3aa: CASSPRVRRGATDTQYF
j_gene: TRBJ1-1; abundance: few; d_gene: .; v_gene: TRBV2; CDR3nt: TGTGCCAGCAGGGTGAGGGGGAACACTGAAGCTTTCTTT; CDR3aa: CASRVRGNTEAFF
j_gene: TRBJ1-2; abundance: few; d_gene: .; v_gene: TRBV15; CDR3nt: TGTGCCACCAGCAGAGATCGGCAGGGGAGCGGCTACACCTTC; CDR3aa: CATSRDRQGSGYTF
j_gene: TRBJ2-3; abundance: few; d_gene: .; v_gene: TRBV2; CDR3nt: TGTGCCAGCAGTGAAGTCCTTAGCACAGATACGCAGTATTTT; CDR3aa: CASSEVLSTDTQYF
j_gene: TRBJ2-1; abundance: .; d_gene: TRBD2; v_gene: TRBV19; CDR3nt: TGTGCCAGTAGGAAAGCTAGCGGGAGTATCGATGAGCAGTTCTTC; CDR3aa: CASRKASGSIDEQFF
j_gene: TRBJ2-7; abundance: .; d_gene: TRBD2; v_gene: TRBV30; CDR3nt: TGTGCCTGGAGTCCGAAAACAGGACTAGCGGGAGGACACGAGCAGTACTTC; CDR3aa: CAWSPKTGLAGGHEQYF
j_gene: TRBJ2-1; abundance: .; d_gene: TRBD1; v_gene: TRBV15; CDR3nt: TGTGCCACCAGCCCGAACGGACAGGGGGACAATGAGCAGTTCTTC; CDR3aa: CATSPNGQGDNEQFF
j_gene: TRBJ2-7; abundance: .; d_gene: TRBD1; v_gene: TRBV6-5; CDR3nt: TGTGCCAGCAGTTTCGGACAGGGGCGTTCCTACGAGCAGTACTTC; CDR3aa: CASSFGQGRSYEQYF
j_gene: TRBJ2-7; abundance: once; d_gene: TRBD2; v_gene: TRBV27; CDR3nt: TGTGCCAGCAGTAACACTAGCGGGAGACTCGAGCAGTACTTC; CDR3aa: CASSNTSGRLEQYF
j_gene: TRBJ1-1; abundance: .; d_gene: .; v_gene: TRBV5-4; CDR3nt: TGTGCCAGCAGCTTATTTCTGGGGAACACTGAAGCTTTCTTT; CDR3aa: CASSLFLGNTEAFF
j_gene: TRBJ2-7; abundance: .; d_gene: TRBD1; v_gene: TRBV27; CDR3nt: TGTGCCAGCAGTATAGGACAGGGGGCAAGGTACGAGCAGTACTTC; CDR3aa: CASSIGQGARYEQYF
j_gene: TRBJ2-2; abundance: .; d_gene: TRBD2; v_gene: TRBV10-2; CDR3nt: TGCGCCAGCACCAGGACTAGGGCGGCCGGGGAGCTGTTTTTT; CDR3aa: CASTRTRAAGELFF
j_gene: TRBJ2-1; abundance: .; d_gene: .; v_gene: TRBV30; CDR3nt: TGTGCCTGGATAGCGGTCGCCGAAGGGTTCTTC; CDR3aa: CAWIAVAEGFF
j_gene: TRBJ2-7; abundance: .; d_gene: .; v_gene: TRBV5-6; CDR3nt: TGTGCCAGCAGCCGGGGGGCGGGGTCCTACGAGCAGTACTTC; CDR3aa: CASSRGAGSYEQYF
j_gene: TRBJ2-7; abundance: .; d_gene: .; v_gene: TRBV4-1; CDR3nt: TGCGCCAGCAGCCAAGATCTCCCAGGGACCTACGAGCAGTACTTC; CDR3aa: CASSQDLPGTYEQYF
j_gene: TRBJ1-5; abundance: .; d_gene: .; v_gene: TRBV6-6; CDR3nt: TGTGCCAGTTCGCCGGGCAATCAGCCCCAGCATTTT; CDR3aa: CASSPGNQPQHF